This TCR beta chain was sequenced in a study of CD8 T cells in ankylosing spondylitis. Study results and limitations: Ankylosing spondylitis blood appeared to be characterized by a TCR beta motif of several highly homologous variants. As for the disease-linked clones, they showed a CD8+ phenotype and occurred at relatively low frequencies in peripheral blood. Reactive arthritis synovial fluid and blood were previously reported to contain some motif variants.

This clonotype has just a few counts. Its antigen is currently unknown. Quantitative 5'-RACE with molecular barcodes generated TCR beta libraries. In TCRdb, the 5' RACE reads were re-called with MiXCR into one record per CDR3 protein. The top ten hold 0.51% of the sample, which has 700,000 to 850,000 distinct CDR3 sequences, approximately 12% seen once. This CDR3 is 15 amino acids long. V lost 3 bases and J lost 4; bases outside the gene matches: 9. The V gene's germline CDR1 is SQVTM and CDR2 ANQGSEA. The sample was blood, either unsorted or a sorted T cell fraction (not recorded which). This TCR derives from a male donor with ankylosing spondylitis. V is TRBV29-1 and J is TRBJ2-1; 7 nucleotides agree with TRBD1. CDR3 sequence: CSVDSFGTVYNEQFF. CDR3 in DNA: TGCAGCGTTGATAGTTTCGGGACAGTGTACAATGAGCAGTTCTTC.